These T cell receptor beta chains were read from a single sample in a study of CD4 T cells in relation to SARS-CoV-2 and coronaviruses. Sequenced by immunoSEQ multiplex PCR; TCRdb stores in-frame clones only, minus some. The sample holds 22,000 or so clones; 68% are singletons and the top ten take around 20%. Their antigens are not known. The sample comprised CD4+ T cells from PBMCs, cultured in vitro. The origin of the receptors is a human donor in good health. The CDR3 runs from the conserved cysteine through the conserved F or W. The order of the fields is J gene, V gene, clone size, CDR3 length, D gene, CDR3 DNA, CDR3 protein. A D gene is named only where the DNA matches it firmly. Size values are once, few and many counts, or a class for expanded clones, and some rows have none.

>TRBJ2-1|TRBV7-7|.|13|.
TGTGCCAGCAGCTTAGGGCCAAACAATGAGCAGTTCTTC
CASSLGPNNEQFF
>TRBJ2-3|TRBV5-4|.|15|.
TGTGCCAGCAGGCCGGGGGGCGGGGACCTGTATACGCAGTATTTT
CASRPGGGDLYTQYF
>TRBJ2-4|TRBV7-2|.|14|.
TGTGCCAGCAGCTTGGGGGACACAAAAAACATTCAGTACTTC
CASSLGDTKNIQYF
>TRBJ2-7|TRBV3-1/TRBV3-2|.|11|.
TGTGCCAGCAGCCGAGACTACGAGCAGTACTTC
CASSRDYEQYF
>TRBJ1-6|TRBV18|.|14|.
TGTGCCAGCTCTCCGGGCCCCATGGATTCACCCCTCCACTTT
CASSPGPMDSPLHF
>TRBJ1-5|TRBV27|once|15|TRBD1
TGTGCCAGCAGTTCCTCGGGACAGCGCAATCAGCCCCAGCATTTT
CASSSSGQRNQPQHF
>TRBJ1-1|TRBV5-6|.|12|.
TGTGCCAGCAGCTTGTATGCCACTGAAGCTTTCTTT
CASSLYATEAFF
>TRBJ1-4|TRBV5-6|.|14|.
TGTGCCAGCAGCTTATACAGGGTTAATGAAAAACTGTTTTTT
CASSLYRVNEKLFF
>TRBJ2-6|TRBV3-1/TRBV3-2|.|16|.
TGTGCCAGCAGCCAGCGATGGGGGTCCGGGGCCAACGTCCTGACTTTC
CASSQRWGSGANVLTF
>TRBJ2-3|TRBV12-5|once|16|TRBD1
TGTGCTAGTGGTTTGACCCGGGACAGGTCCACAGATACGCAGTATTTT
CASGLTRDRSTDTQYF
>TRBJ2-3|TRBV10-3|.|15|TRBD2
TGTGCCATCGCCTACGGGGGGGCTACCACAGATACGCAGTATTTT
CAIAYGGATTDTQYF
>TRBJ1-3|TRBV7-9|few|14|.
TGTGCCAGCAGCTCTCGGGCCTCTGGAAACACCATATATTTT
CASSSRASGNTIYF
>TRBJ1-2|TRBV6-5|.|14|.
TGTGCCAGCAGTTACGCAGGGGCTAACTATGGCTACACCTTC
CASSYAGANYGYTF
>TRBJ1-1|TRBV19|.|15|TRBD1
TGTGCCAGTAGTATACCGGGACAGAAGGGCACTGAAGCTTTCTTT
CASSIPGQKGTEAFF
>TRBJ2-1|TRBV5-1|.|17|TRBD2
TGCGCCAGCAGCTTGGCAACTAGCGGGGGGGCCTCAGATGAGCAGTTCTTC
CASSLATSGGASDEQFF
>TRBJ1-2|TRBV7-9|.|14|.
TGTGCCAGCAGCTTAGGGCAGGGATCCAACGGCTACACCTTC
CASSLGQGSNGYTF
>TRBJ2-1|TRBV7-2|.|15|.
TGTGCCAGCAGCTCTGTAACCTTAAACTACAATGAGCAGTTCTTC
CASSSVTLNYNEQFF
>TRBJ1-1|TRBV2|.|14|TRBD1
TGTGCCAGCCGGGGAGGGGACAGGCGTGCTGAAGCTTTCTTT
CASRGGDRRAEAFF
>TRBJ2-3|TRBV19|.|14|TRBD2
TGTGCCAGTACCGGGGGGGACCACACAGATACGCAGTATTTT
CASTGGDHTDTQYF
>TRBJ1-6|TRBV7-2|.|15|.
TGTGCCAGCAGCGAAAGCAGGGTGGGGGGTTCACCCCTCCACTTT
CASSESRVGGSPLHF
>TRBJ1-1|TRBV7-3|.|15|.
TGTGCCAGCAGCTTAGGGGCAGGGGTGAACACTGAAGCTTTCTTT
CASSLGAGVNTEAFF
>TRBJ2-1|TRBV19|.|15|TRBD2
TGTGCCAGTAGTATTACTAGCGGGGGGCCCAATGAGCAGTTCTTC
CASSITSGGPNEQFF
>TRBJ1-2|TRBV6-5|.|11|.
TGTGCCAGCAAGGAGAACTATGGCTACACCTTC
CASKENYGYTF
>TRBJ1-1|TRBV4-3|.|15|TRBD1
TGCGCCAGCAGCCAAGCAGGGGGCAGGAACACTGAAGCTTTCTTT
CASSQAGGRNTEAFF
>TRBJ2-7|TRBV2|.|14|TRBD1
TGTGCCAGCAGCGTGGACAGGGGGCTCCACGAGCAGTACTTC
CASSVDRGLHEQYF
>TRBJ2-2|TRBV4-3|few|12|.
TGCGCCAGCAGCCGGCGCACCGGGGAGCTGTTTTTT
CASSRRTGELFF
>TRBJ1-2|TRBV5-1|.|14|.
TGCGCCAGCAGCTTGGACAGCCCCATCTCAGGCTACACCTTC
CASSLDSPISGYTF
>TRBJ1-3|TRBV18|.|15|.
TGTGCCAGCTCACCACTTCAGGGATCTGGAAACACCATATATTTT
CASSPLQGSGNTIYF
>TRBJ2-7|TRBV4-3|.|14|.
TGCGCCAGCAGCCAAGTCCACGGTTCCTACGAGCAGTACTTC
CASSQVHGSYEQYF
>TRBJ2-3|TRBV5-1|.|16|.
TGCGCCAGCAGCTTGATGGGGGCCTTTGGCACAGATACGCAGTATTTT
CASSLMGAFGTDTQYF
>TRBJ2-3|TRBV7-2|.|16|.
TGTGCCAGCAGCCCCCTCGTGGGGTACGGCACAGATACGCAGTATTTT
CASSPLVGYGTDTQYF
>TRBJ2-2|TRBV6-5|.|13|.
TGTGCCAGCAGAGCCGACAACACCGGGGAGCTGTTTTTT
CASRADNTGELFF
>TRBJ1-1|TRBV11-2|once|15|TRBD1
TGTGCCAGCAGCCGCCCCGGGACAGAGAACACTGAAGCTTTCTTT
CASSRPGTENTEAFF
>TRBJ1-2|TRBV19|.|15|.
TGTGCCAGTAGTATACTATGGAGTCAGCTCAGTGGCTACACCTTC
CASSILWSQLSGYTF
>TRBJ2-1|TRBV6-6|.|14|TRBD2
TGTGCCAGCAGTTACCCGAGCGGGGAGATTGAGCAGTTCTTC
CASSYPSGEIEQFF
>TRBJ1-2|TRBV5-1|.|13|.
TGCGCCAGCGGCAACGGGGAGGCTTATAGCTACACCTTC
CASGNGEAYSYTF
>TRBJ1-4|TRBV6-2/TRBV6-3|few|14|.
TGTGCCAGCAGCCCCCCGCCGGACTATGAAAAACTGTTTTTT
CASSPPPDYEKLFF
>TRBJ2-7|TRBV9|.|17|TRBD2
TGTGCCAGCAGCGCGGGACTAGCGGGGGGGCCGACCTACGAGCAGTACTTC
CASSAGLAGGPTYEQYF
>TRBJ2-7|TRBV25-1|few|13|.
TGTGCCAGCAGTGACCCGGGAGCCTACGAGCAGTACTTC
CASSDPGAYEQYF
>TRBJ2-3|TRBV18|few|18|TRBD2
TGTGCCAGCTCACCCACCATGCTAGCGGGAACCCTCGGGGATACGCAGTATTTT
CASSPTMLAGTLGDTQYF
>TRBJ1-6|TRBV5-4|.|16|TRBD1
TGTGCCAGCAGCCAGGGCGGGACAGGGCTTAGTTCACCCCTCCACTTT
CASSQGGTGLSSPLHF
>TRBJ2-5|TRBV7-8|.|14|.
TGTGCCAGCAGCTCCAGACTAGTGAGAGAGACCCAGTACTTC
CASSSRLVRETQYF
>TRBJ2-7|TRBV10-2|.|14|TRBD2
TGCGCCAGTCAAGCGGGGGGTAGCTCCTACGAGCAGTACTTC
CASQAGGSSYEQYF